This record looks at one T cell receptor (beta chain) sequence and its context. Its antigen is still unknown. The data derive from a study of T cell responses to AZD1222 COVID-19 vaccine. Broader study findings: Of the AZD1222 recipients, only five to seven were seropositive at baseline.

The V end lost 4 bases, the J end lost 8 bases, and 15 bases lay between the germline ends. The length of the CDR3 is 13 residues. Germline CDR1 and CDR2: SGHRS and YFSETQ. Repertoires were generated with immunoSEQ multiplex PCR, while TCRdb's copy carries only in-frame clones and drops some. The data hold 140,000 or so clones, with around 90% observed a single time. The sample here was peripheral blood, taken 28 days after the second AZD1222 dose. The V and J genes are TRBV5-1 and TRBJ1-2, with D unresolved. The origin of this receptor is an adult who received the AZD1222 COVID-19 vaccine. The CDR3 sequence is CASSPQDSKGYTF. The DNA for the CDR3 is TGCGCCAGCAGCCCCCAGGACTCCAAGGGCTACACCTTC.